A single sample gave rise to the 22 T cell receptor beta chains below, sequenced in a study of blood T cell repertoires in COVID-19. The data were produced by immunoSEQ multiplex PCR, yet TCRdb's version contains in-frame clones alone and is incomplete. The table lists roughly 160,000 clones, around 88% of them singletons. The sample consisted of peripheral blood. These receptor sequences come from an older woman who had recovered from COVID-19.

V usage is TRBV7-3 and J usage is TRBJ2-2; D is unclear. Looked up from germline, CDR1 is SGHTA and CDR2 is FQGTGA. Trimming cost V 5 bases and J 0 bases, with 10 bases left between them. The length of the CDR3 is 15 residues. Here the CDR3 DNA reads TGTGCCAGCAGCCCCCACCCGGCGAACACCGGGGAGCTGTTTTTT. Encoded protein: CASSPHPANTGELFF.

The rearrangement joins TRBV5-4 to TRBJ1-1; possibly TRBD1 for D (6 bases). This CDR3 comprises 19 residues. CDR1 and CDR2 from the germline V gene are SGHNT and YYREEE (reference sequence). V was cut by 5 bases and J by 1 base, with 27 bases left in between. This chain's CDR3 is CASRSLMGATTDSNTEAFF. CDR3 bases: TGTGCCAGCAGATCGCTTATGGGGGCCACCACCGATTCGAACACTGAAGCTTTCTTT.

A few counts support this clone. The chain links TRBV4-2 to TRBJ1-6; 12 nucleotides agree with TRBD1. The ends lost 2 bases at V and 9 bases at J; junction bases unmatched: 11. CDR1 and CDR2 from the germline V gene are LGHNA and YNFKEQ. The CDR3 length is 18 residues. The CDR3 reads CASSQIPGQGATGSPLHF. The CDR3 region has the DNA TGTGCCAGCAGCCAAATCCCGGGACAGGGGGCGACGGGTTCACCCCTCCACTTT.

V is TRBV28 and J is TRBJ1-5; D is undetermined. This CDR3 region has 14 residues. Germline CDR1 and CDR2: MDHEN and SYDVKM. The V gene lost 3 bases and the J gene lost 5 bases, with 11 bases spanning the gap. CDR3 sequence: CASSLVGGYQPQHF. CDR3 in DNA: TGTGCCAGCAGTTTGGTGGGAGGGTATCAGCCCCAGCATTTT.

This chain connects TRBV7-8 to TRBJ1-5, with a weak D call TRBD1 (6 bases). The CDR3 extends over 15 amino acids. Germline V gene sequence: CDR1 SGHVS, CDR2 FQNEAQ. The V end was cut by 6 bases, the J end by 3 bases, with 15 bases between. For the CDR3, the DNA is TGTGCCAGCAGGCCAGGGGCGTCCTACAATCAGCCCCAGCATTTT. Translated, it gives CASRPGASYNQPQHF. Full variable domain (rest looked up from reference TRBV7-8 and TRBJ1-5): GAGVSQSPRYKVAKRGQDVALRCDPISGHVSLFWYQQALGQGPEFLTYFQNEAQLDKSGLPSDRFFAERPEGSVSTLKIQRTQQEDSAVYLCASRPGASYNQPQHFGDGTRLSIL.

This clone has a single count. The DNA of the CDR3 is TGTGCCAGCAGCCACACAGGGGGCGGTTACACCGGGGAGCTGTTTTTT. Translation: CASSHTGGGYTGELFF. The chain has TRBV27 and TRBJ2-2; 9 positions match TRBD1. The CDR3 extends over 16 amino acids. Germline lookup yields CDR1 MNHEY and CDR2 SMNVEV (reference sequence). J was trimmed by 3 bases and V by 6 bases; bases with no gene match: 8.

The chain combines TRBV3-1 (or the pseudogene TRBV3-2) with TRBJ1-1, with unresolved D. V was trimmed by 0 bases and J by 5 bases, leaving 10 bases between them. The CDR3 is 14 residues long. Germline CDR1 LGHDT, CDR2 YNNKEL (reference sequence). In DNA form, the CDR3 reads TGTGCCAGCAGCCAAGATTGGGCCAGGACTGAAGCTTTCTTT. It is translated as CASSQDWARTEAFF.

The gene calls are TRBV28 and TRBJ2-5, with 12 bases matching TRBD2. The trim removed 2 bases at V and 12 bases at J, leaving 13 bases unmatched. The germline V gene has CDR1 MDHEN and CDR2 SYDVKM. The CDR3 runs to 16 residues. The CDR3 reads CASSLHPDGTSGWKYF. DNA for the CDR3: TGTGCCAGCAGTTTACACCCCGACGGGACTAGCGGGTGGAAGTACTTC.

The chain is built from TRBV6-5 and TRBJ1-1, with 7 nucleotides matching TRBD1. Trimming took 10 bases from V and 5 from J; bases not matched to a gene: 7. This CDR3 region has 12 residues. Germline assignment: CDR1 MNHEY and CDR2 SVGAGI. CDR3 DNA sequence: TGTGCCACCCAGCCAGGGGGGACTGAAGCTTTCTTT. The encoded protein is CATQPGGTEAFF.

This clone has a handful of counts. This sequence joins TRBV21-1 and TRBJ2-3; the table names TRBD1, a call not compared with the DNA. TRBV21-1 is a pseudogene. The CDR3 spans 13 residues. CDR3 sequence: CASWGRGPDTQYF. The CDR3 coding sequence is TGTGCCAGCTGGGGCAGGGGGCCAGATACGCAGTATTTT.

The chain is built from TRBV4-2 and TRBJ1-1, with 9 positions matching TRBD1. The junction had 6 bases not matched to a gene; V was cut back by 0 bases and J by 4 bases. CDR1 is LGHNA, CDR2 YNFKEQ, per germline. CDR3 length equals 16 residues. The CDR3 sequence: CASSQDRHRGPTEAFF. The DNA of the CDR3 is TGTGCCAGCAGCCAAGATCGGCACAGGGGGCCCACTGAAGCTTTCTTT.

The V call is TRBV7-3, the J call TRBJ1-1; the match to TRBD1 covers 8 bases. This CDR3 region has 13 residues. The J segment lost 4 bases and the V segment lost 5 bases, leaving 3 bases of the junction unmatched. In germline, CDR1 is SGHTA, CDR2 FQGTGA. CDR3 bases: TGTGCCAGCAGCGAAACAGGGGGCACTGAAGCTTTCTTT. It yields the protein CASSETGGTEAFF.

A single count supports this clone. The chain links TRBV9 to TRBJ1-3, with unresolved D. The CDR3 covers 17 residues. CDR1 is SGDLS, CDR2 YYNGEE, per germline. Trimming removed 4 bases at V and 0 bases at J, with 17 bases between. The CDR3 bases are TGTGCCAGCAGCCCTTCGGGAGAGTCCTACTCTGGAAACACCATATATTTT. Its protein is CASSPSGESYSGNTIYF.

V is TRBV27 and J is TRBJ2-7; 7 bases agree with TRBD2. Losses at the gene ends were 6 bases for V and 2 bases for J; bases not matched to a gene: 4. Germline-derived CDR1 and CDR2 are MNHEY and SMNVEV (reference sequence). The CDR3 has 13 residues. The CDR3 region has the DNA TGTGCCAGCAGATCGGGGGGACCCTACGAGCAGTACTTC. The encoded protein is CASRSGGPYEQYF.

This rearrangement joins TRBV13 to TRBJ1-1; D call uncertain. The CDR3 runs to 15 residues. In germline, CDR1 is PRHDT, CDR2 FYEKMQ (reference sequence). With 5 bases removed from V and 2 bases from J, the gap between germline ends came to 15 bases. The CDR3 region is CASSRRRDSNTEAFF. In DNA form, the CDR3 reads TGTGCCAGCAGCCGCCGGAGGGATAGTAACACTGAAGCTTTCTTT.

The V and J genes are TRBV7-2 and TRBJ1-6; 7 bases align to TRBD1. Germline lookup yields CDR1 SGHTA and CDR2 FQGNSA. The CDR3 sequence is 16 residues long. The trim removed 1 base at V and 10 bases at J, leaving 10 bases unmatched. CDR3 sequence: CASSLGGGVTGSPLHF. CDR3 coding DNA: TGTGCCAGCAGCTTAGGGGGCGGAGTGACAGGGTCACCCCTCCACTTT.

The chain is built from TRBV29-1 and TRBJ2-1, with TRBD2 matching 7 bases. This CDR3 spans 13 amino acids. V lost 3 bases, J lost 3 bases, and 2 bases stayed unmatched. The germline V gene encodes CDR1 SQVTM and CDR2 ANQGSEA. The CDR3 loop reads CSVEGGVYNEQFF. CDR3 coding DNA: TGCAGCGTTGAGGGGGGGGTCTACAATGAGCAGTTCTTC.

V is TRBV10-3 and J is TRBJ2-4; D gene ambiguous. Trimming took off 0 bases at V and 7 bases at J, with 4 bases between the two ends. The CDR3 runs to 12 residues. Germline V gene data show CDR1 as ENHRY and CDR2 as SYGVKD. The CDR3 reads CAISESMNIQYF. The CDR3 DNA is TGTGCCATCAGTGAGTCCATGAACATTCAGTACTTC.

The chain carries TRBV3-1 (or the pseudogene TRBV3-2) and TRBJ1-3; perhaps TRBD1 as D (5 bases). Germline V lookup: CDR1 LGHDT, CDR2 YNNKEL (reference sequence). The CDR3 runs 14 residues. The V gene lost 2 bases and the J gene lost 2 bases, with 7 bases spanning the gap. As DNA, the CDR3 is TGTGCCAGCAGCCAAAAGGGGACTGGAAACACCATATATTTT. This codes for CASSQKGTGNTIYF.

The CDR3 sequence: CASSPWTGPSGNTIYF. CDR3 DNA: TGTGCCAGCTCACCATGGACAGGTCCGTCTGGAAACACCATATATTTT. This chain connects TRBV18 to TRBJ1-3; 7 bases are a match to TRBD1. This CDR3 contains 16 residues. Germline V CDR1 and CDR2: KGHSH, LQKENI. The ends lost 2 bases at V and 1 base at J; junction bases unmatched: 5.

This clone was seen more than once but under ten times. This sequence joins TRBV29-1 and TRBJ1-4; 7 bases fit TRBD1. Germline trimming cut 4 bases from V and 8 bases from J; bases unmatched to any gene: 10. Germline-derived CDR1 and CDR2 are SQVTM and ANQGSEA. This CDR3 contains 14 residues. The CDR3 DNA sequence: TGCAGCGTTGCCCCAACAGGGGTTGGGGAAAAACTGTTTTTT. Translated: CSVAPTGVGEKLFF. Drawing the rest from reference TRBV29-1 and TRBJ1-4, the complete variable domain is SAVISQKPSRDICQRGTSLTIQCQVDSQVTMMFWYRQQPGQSLTLIATANQGSEATYESGFVIDKFPISRPNLTFSTLTVSNMSPEDSSIYLCSVAPTGVGEKLFFGSGTQLSVL.

The table lists this clone with a few counts. The chain employs TRBV4-3 and TRBJ2-2; D possibly corresponds to TRBD1 (5 bases). From germline, CDR1 is LGHNA and CDR2 YSLEER. V gave up 0 bases and J gave up 4 bases, with 24 bases separating them. This CDR3 has 20 amino acids. CDR3 sequence (DNA): TGCGCCAGCAGCCAAGAAGGCGGCTCATGGACACCCGCGGCCACCGGGGAGCTGTTTTTT. Amino acids: CASSQEGGSWTPAATGELFF.